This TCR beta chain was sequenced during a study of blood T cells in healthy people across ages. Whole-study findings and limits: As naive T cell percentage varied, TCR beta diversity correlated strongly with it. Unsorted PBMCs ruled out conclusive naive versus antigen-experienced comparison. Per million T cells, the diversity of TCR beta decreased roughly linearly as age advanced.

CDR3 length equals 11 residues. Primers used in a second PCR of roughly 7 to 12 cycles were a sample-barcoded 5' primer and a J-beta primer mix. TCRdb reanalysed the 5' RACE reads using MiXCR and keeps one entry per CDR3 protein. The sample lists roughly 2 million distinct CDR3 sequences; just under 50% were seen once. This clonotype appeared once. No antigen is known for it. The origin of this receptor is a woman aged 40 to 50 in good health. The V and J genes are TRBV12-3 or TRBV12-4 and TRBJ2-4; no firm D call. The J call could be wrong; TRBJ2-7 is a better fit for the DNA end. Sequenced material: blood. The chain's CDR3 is CASRISHEQYF. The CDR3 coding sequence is TGTGCCAGCAGAATATCCCACGAGCAGTACTTC.